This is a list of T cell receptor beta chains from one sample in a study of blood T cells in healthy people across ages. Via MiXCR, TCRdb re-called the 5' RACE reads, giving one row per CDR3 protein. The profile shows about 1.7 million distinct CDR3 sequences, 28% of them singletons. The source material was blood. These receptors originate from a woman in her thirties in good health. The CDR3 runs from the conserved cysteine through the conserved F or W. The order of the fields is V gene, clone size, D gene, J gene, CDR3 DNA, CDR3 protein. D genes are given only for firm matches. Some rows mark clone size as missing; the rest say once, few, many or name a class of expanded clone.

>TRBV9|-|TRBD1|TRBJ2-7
TGTGCCAGCAGCAAAGGACAGGGGACCTCCTACGAGCAGTACTTC
CASSKGQGTSYEQYF
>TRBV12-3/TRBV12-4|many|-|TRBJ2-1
TGTGCCAGCATTTTTGGGTGGGGCTCCTACAATGAGCAGTTCTTC
CASIFGWGSYNEQFF
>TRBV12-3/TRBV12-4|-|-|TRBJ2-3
TGTGCCAGCACCGCAAGGTTAGCCACAGATACGCAGTATTTT
CASTARLATDTQYF
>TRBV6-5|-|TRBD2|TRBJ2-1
TGTGCCAGCAGTTATGGCGGGAGGGTAAATGAGCAGTTCTTC
CASSYGGRVNEQFF
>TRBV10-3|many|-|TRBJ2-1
TGTGCCATCAGCCCAGGGAGCGGGTGGAATGAGCAGTTCTTC
CAISPGSGWNEQFF
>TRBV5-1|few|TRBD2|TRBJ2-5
TGCGCCAGCAACTTAGACGGGACTAGCGGTGTAACCCAGTACTTC
CASNLDGTSGVTQYF
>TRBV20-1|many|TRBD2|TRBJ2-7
TGCAGTGCTAGAGATCGGCGGGGGTTCCCCTACGAGCAGTACTTC
CSARDRRGFPYEQYF
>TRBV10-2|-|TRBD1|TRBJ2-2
TGCGCCAGCAGTGAGTCAAAATTGAGCAGGGGGCTTACCGGGGAGCTGTTTTTT
CASSESKLSRGLTGELFF
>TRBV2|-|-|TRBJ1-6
TGTGCCAGCCTCCGGGGTAGGGATTCACCCCTCCACTTT
CASLRGRDSPLHF
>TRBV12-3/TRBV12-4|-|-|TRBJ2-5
TGTGCCAGCAGTTTAGCCCTGGGGTCCCAAGAGACCCAGTACTTC
CASSLALGSQETQYF
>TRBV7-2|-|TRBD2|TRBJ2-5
TGTGCCAGCAGCTCTCTGAGGGGACTAGCGGGAGTTAGAGTCTGGGAGACCCAGTACTTC
CASSSLRGLAGVRVWETQYF
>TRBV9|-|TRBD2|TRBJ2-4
TGTGCCAGCAGCGTAGGTAGCGGGGGAGCCTACGAGCAGTGCTTC
CASSVGSGGAYEQCF
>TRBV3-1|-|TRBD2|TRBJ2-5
TGTGCCAGCAGGCACCTAGCGGGGGGGCAAGAGACCCAGTACTTC
CASRHLAGGQETQYF
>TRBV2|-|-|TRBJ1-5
TGTGCCAGCAGTGTGGAGACGGTGGGGAATCAGCCCCAGCATTTT
CASSVETVGNQPQHF
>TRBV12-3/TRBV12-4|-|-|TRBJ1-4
TGTGCCAGCGCCATGGGGGCCTACGAAAAACTGTTTTTT
CASAMGAYEKLFF
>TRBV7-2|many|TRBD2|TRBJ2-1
TGTGCCAGCAGCTTCGCCCCCCGACTAGCTAGTGAGCAGTTCTTC
CASSFAPRLASEQFF
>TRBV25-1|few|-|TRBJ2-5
TGTGCCAGCAGTCCGGCACCTGGGCCAAAAGAGACCCAGTACTTC
CASSPAPGPKETQYF
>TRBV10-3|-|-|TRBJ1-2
TGTGCCATCAGTGACGGCCTGCCAAACTATGGCTACACCTTC
CAISDGLPNYGYTF
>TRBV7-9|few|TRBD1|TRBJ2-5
TGTGCCAGCAGCTCGTCCGGGACAGGGGCGACCCAAGAGACCCAGTACTTC
CASSSSGTGATQETQYF
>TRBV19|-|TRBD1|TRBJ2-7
TGCGCCAGTAGTATCGACAGGGACCTAAGAAGCGAGCAGTACTTC
CASSIDRDLRSEQYF
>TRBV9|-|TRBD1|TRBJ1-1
TGTGCCAGCAGCGTATACCCCGGGACAGGGAACACTGAAGCTTTCTTT
CASSVYPGTGNTEAFF
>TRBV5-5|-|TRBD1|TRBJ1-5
TGTGCCAGCAGTCGCGGACAGGGGAGAGGCAATCAGCCCCAGCATTTT
CASSRGQGRGNQPQHF
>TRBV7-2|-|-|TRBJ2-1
TGTGCCAGCAGAGACCATGAGCAGTTCTTC
CASRDHEQFF
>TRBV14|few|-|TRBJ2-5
TGTGCCAGCAGCCAAGCTGGGGTCCCGAGGTCGTGGGAGACCCAGTACTTC
CASSQAGVPRSWETQYF
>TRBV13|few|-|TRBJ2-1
TGTGCCAGCACCATCGGACTGGGGAATGAGCAGTTCTTC
CASTIGLGNEQFF
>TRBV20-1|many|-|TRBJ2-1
TGCAGTGCTACGCTGGCGGAGGGTGAGCAGTTCTTC
CSATLAEGEQFF
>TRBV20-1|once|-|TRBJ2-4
TGCAGTGCTAGAGATCCTTGGGGGAACATTCAGTACTTC
CSARDPWGNIQYF
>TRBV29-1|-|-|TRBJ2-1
TGTAGCGTTAGCGGGACAGGTTACAATGAGCAGTTCTTC
CSVSGTGYNEQFF
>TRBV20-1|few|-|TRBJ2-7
TGCAGTGCTAGACAGGGTTCCTACAAGCAGTACTTC
CSARQGSYKQYF
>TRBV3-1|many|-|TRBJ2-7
TGTGCCAGCAGCCTCACCATCGTTAAGGGACCCAAGATCGGATACGAGCAGTACTTC
CASSLTIVKGPKIGYEQYF
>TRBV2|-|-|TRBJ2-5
TGCATAACGGGGCATACCCAAGAGACCCAGTACTTC
CITGHTQETQYF
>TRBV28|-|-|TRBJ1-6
TGTGCCAGCAGTGCCGACAGCAATAATTCACCCCTCCACTTT
CASSADSNNSPLHF
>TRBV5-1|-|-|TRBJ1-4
TGCGCCAGCAGCTTGGGACACCGGGAGGAAAAACTGTTTTTT
CASSLGHREEKLFF
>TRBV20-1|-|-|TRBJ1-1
TGCAGTGCTAGTAAGGGGGACACTGAAGCTTTCTTT
CSASKGDTEAFF
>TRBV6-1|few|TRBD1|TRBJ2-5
TGTGCCAGCAGCCGAAATCCGACGGGGACAGGGGCGGTGGAGACCCAGTACTTC
CASSRNPTGTGAVETQYF
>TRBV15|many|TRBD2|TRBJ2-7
TGTGCCACCAGCGGGAGGGCCCACGAGCAGTACTTC
CATSGRAHEQYF
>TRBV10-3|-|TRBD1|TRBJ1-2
TGTGCCATCAGTACTGGACAGGGGGACTATGGCTACACCTTC
CAISTGQGDYGYTF
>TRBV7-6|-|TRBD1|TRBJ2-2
TGTGCCAGCAGCTTAGAGCCAGGGGGCACCGGGGAGCTGTTTTTT
CASSLEPGGTGELFF
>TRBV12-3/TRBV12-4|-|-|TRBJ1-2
TGTGCCCGCAGTTCGTACCGGTGGCATGGCTACACCTTC
CARSSYRWHGYTF
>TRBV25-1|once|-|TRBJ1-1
TGTGCCAGCAGTGGAAGGACCCCGGTTGCTTTCTTT
CASSGRTPVAFF
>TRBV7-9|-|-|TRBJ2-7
TGTGCCAGCAGCTTAGCACCCCACAGGGAAGGGGCCTACGAGCAGTACTTC
CASSLAPHREGAYEQYF
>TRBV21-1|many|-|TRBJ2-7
TGTGCCAGCATCCAAACGCGGACAGGGGGCTCCTACGAGCAGTACTTC
CASIQTRTGGSYEQYF
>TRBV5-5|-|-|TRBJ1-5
TGTGCCAGCAGCACCTTTACGGGGAGCAATCAGCCCCAGCATTTT
CASSTFTGSNQPQHF
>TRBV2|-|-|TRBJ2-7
TGTGCCAGCAGTGTCTCAACAGTCCACGACCAGTACTTC
CASSVSTVHDQYF
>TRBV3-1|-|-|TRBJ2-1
TGTGCCAGCAGCCAAGATGGGACGGACGGGAATGAGCAGTTCTTC
CASSQDGTDGNEQFF
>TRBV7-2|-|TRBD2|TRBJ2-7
TGTGCCAGCAGCTCCCGGACTAGCGGGTACCAGTACTTC
CASSSRTSGYQYF
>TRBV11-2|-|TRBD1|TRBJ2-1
TGTGCCAGCAGCCGGGGAAGACAGGGGTCGGCTGAGCAGTTCTTC
CASSRGRQGSAEQFF
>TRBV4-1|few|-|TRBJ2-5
TGCGCCAGCAGCCAAATGGCCGTCGAAGAGACCCAGTACTTC
CASSQMAVEETQYF
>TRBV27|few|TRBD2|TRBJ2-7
TGTGCCAGCAGTTTGACCAGCGGGGGGGCTTTGGACGAGCAGTACTTC
CASSLTSGGALDEQYF
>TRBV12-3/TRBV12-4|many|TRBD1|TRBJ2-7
TGTGCCAGCAGTAACCTACAGGGGGCGCAGTACTTC
CASSNLQGAQYF
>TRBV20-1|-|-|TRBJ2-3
TGCAGTGCTAGAGCAGAGGACAACACAGATACGCAGTATTTT
CSARAEDNTDTQYF
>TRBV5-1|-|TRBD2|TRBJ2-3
TGCGCCAGCAGCCCTAGCGGCCCCCGGGATACGCAGTATTTT
CASSPSGPRDTQYF
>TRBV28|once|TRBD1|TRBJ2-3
TGTGCCAGCAGTCTCGACAGGGTTAGTGGCACAGATACGCAGTATTTT
CASSLDRVSGTDTQYF
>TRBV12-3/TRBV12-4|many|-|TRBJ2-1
TGTGCCAGCAGTTTACAGGGACTCCGCCATGAGCAGTTCTTC
CASSLQGLRHEQFF
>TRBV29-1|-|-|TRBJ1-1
TGCAGCGTGATGGACGGCTCGCGTACTGAAGCTTTCTTT
CSVMDGSRTEAFF